This T cell receptor beta chain was profiled in a study of blood T cell repertoires in COVID-19. Study-wide background: COVID-19 samples collected from the United States, Italy and Spain covered acute and convalescent phases. PBMCs, B-cell-depleted T cells, or T cells were the source of the cDNA or gDNA that made up the material.

The ends were cut back, 4 bases at V and 9 bases at J, with 11 bases in the middle. The CDR3 totals 12 residues. Germline lookup yields CDR1 SGHNT and CDR2 YYREEE (reference sequence). Original methodology: Reference gene primer amplification in the assay estimated nucleated cell counts. Profiling relied on immunoSEQ multiplex PCR, and the TCRdb table lists in-frame clones only, not all of them. Clonal size and the V and J genes are those of that table, whereas D and trimming came from the DNA. The sample yields under 300,000 clones, approximately 80% seen once. The rearrangement links TRBV5-4 to TRBJ2-1; no reliable D call. This sequence was found in a woman in her fifties or sixties with active or convalescent COVID-19. The material sequenced was peripheral blood. The CDR3 here is CASSHTPAEQFF. The CDR3 DNA is TGTGCCAGCAGCCACACACCTGCTGAGCAGTTCTTC.